These T cell receptor beta chains were read from a single sample in a study of CD8 T cells in ankylosing spondylitis. Using its own MiXCR run on the 5' RACE reads, TCRdb lists one record per CDR3 protein. Found here are some 130,000 distinct CDR3 sequences, approximately 14% of them singletons; the top ten hold 2.5% to 3.5%. Material for sequencing was blood, either unsorted or a sorted T cell fraction (not recorded which). The receptors here all came from a female donor with ankylosing spondylitis or in good health (not recorded which). Both conserved end residues are part of each CDR3. The D gene is left open where the match is weak. Rows may omit the clone size; those that give it use once, few, many or a size class.

CDR3 length,D gene,clone size,J gene,V gene,CDR3 protein,CDR3 DNA
12,.,few,TRBJ1-6,TRBV27,CASSVYNSPLHF,TGTGCCAGCAGTGTCTATAATTCACCCCTCCACTTT
15,.,once,TRBJ2-7,TRBV15,CATSSWEGASDEQYF,TGTGCCACCAGCAGCTGGGAAGGTGCAAGCGACGAGCAGTACTTC
16,TRBD2,few,TRBJ2-1,TRBV7-2,CASSPLLAGDYNEQFF,TGTGCCAGCAGTCCCCTGCTAGCGGGGGACTACAATGAGCAGTTCTTC
15,.,many,TRBJ2-1,TRBV20-1,CSARDSQGSYNEQFF,TGCAGTGCTAGAGATAGTCAGGGATCCTACAATGAGCAGTTCTTC
13,.,many,TRBJ1-3,TRBV12-3/TRBV12-4,CASSLDTGNTIYF,TGTGCCAGCAGTTTGGACACTGGAAACACCATATATTTT
15,.,.,TRBJ2-2,TRBV12-3/TRBV12-4,CASSPSSVYTGELFF,TGTGCCAGCAGCCCTTCTAGCGTATACACCGGGGAGCTGTTTTTT
13,.,many,TRBJ2-3,TRBV18,CASSPGDADTQYF,TGTGCCAGCTCACCAGGGGACGCGGATACGCAGTATTTT
14,TRBD1,many,TRBJ2-7,TRBV6-2/TRBV6-3,CASSYDQGAYEQYF,TGTGCCAGCAGTTACGATCAGGGGGCCTACGAGCAGTACTTC
15,TRBD1,few,TRBJ2-2,TRBV28,CASSTGTGNTGELFF,TGTGCCAGCAGTACCGGGACAGGGAACACCGGGGAGCTGTTTTTT
18,TRBD2,many,TRBJ2-1,TRBV20-1,CSARDRDKPGGFHNEQFF,TGCAGTGCTAGAGATCGGGATAAGCCGGGAGGGTTCCACAATGAGCAGTTCTTC
16,.,few,TRBJ2-7,TRBV5-1,CASSVGLTGSSHEQYF,TGCGCCAGCAGCGTAGGGCTCACGGGTTCCTCCCACGAGCAGTACTTC
14,.,many,TRBJ1-3,TRBV20-1,CSAERESSGNTIYF,TGCAGTGCCGAGCGGGAAAGCTCTGGAAACACCATATATTTT
16,TRBD2,few,TRBJ2-1,TRBV5-1,CASSDWLAGGYNEQFF,TGCGCCAGCAGCGATTGGCTAGCGGGGGGATACAATGAGCAGTTCTTC